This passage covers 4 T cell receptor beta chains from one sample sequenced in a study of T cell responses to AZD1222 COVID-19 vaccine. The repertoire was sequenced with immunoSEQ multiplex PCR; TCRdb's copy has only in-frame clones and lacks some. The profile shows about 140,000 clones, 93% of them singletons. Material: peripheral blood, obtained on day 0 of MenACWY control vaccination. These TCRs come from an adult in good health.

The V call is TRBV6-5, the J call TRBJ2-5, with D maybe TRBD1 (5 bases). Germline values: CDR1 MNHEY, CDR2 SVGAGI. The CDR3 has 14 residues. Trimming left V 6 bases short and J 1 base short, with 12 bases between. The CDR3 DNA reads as TGTGCCAGCAGACACACAGGAGTCCAAGAGACCCAGTACTTC. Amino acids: CASRHTGVQETQYF.

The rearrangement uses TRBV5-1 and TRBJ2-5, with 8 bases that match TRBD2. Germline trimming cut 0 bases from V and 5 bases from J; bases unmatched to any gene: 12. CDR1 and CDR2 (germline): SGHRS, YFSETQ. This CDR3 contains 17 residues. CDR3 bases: TGCGCCAGCAGCTTGGCCGGGCGGGGGGCCCGGCGCGAGACCCAGTACTTC. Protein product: CASSLAGRGARRETQYF.

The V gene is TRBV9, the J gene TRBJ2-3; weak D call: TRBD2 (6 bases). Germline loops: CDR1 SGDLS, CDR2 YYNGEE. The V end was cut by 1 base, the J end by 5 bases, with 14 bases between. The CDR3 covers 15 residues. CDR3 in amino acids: CASSVTAGSGDTQYF. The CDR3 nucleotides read TGTGCCAGCAGCGTAACGGCCGGGAGTGGAGATACGCAGTATTTT. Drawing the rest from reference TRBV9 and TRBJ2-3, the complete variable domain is DSGVTQTPKHLITATGQRVTLRCSPRSGDLSVYWYQQSLDQGLQFLIQYYNGEERAKGNILERFSAQQFPDLHSELNLSSLELGDSALYFCASSVTAGSGDTQYFGPGTRLTVL.

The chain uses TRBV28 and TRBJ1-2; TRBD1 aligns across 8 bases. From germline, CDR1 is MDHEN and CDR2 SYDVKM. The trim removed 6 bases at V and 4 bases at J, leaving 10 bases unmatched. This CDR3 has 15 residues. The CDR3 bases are TGTGCCAGCAGCTCTTACAGGGGGGGCAGCTATGGCTACACCTTC. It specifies CASSSYRGGSYGYTF.